This entry describes one T cell receptor beta chain. Its antigen is currently unknown. TCRdb itself ran the 5' RACE reads through MiXCR, one entry per CDR3 protein. The sample carries tens of thousands of distinct CDR3 sequences, 18% recorded once. Germline CDR1 reads MNHEY; CDR2 reads SVGAGI. The CDR3 is 13 amino acids. The J segment lost 7 bases and the V segment lost 4 bases, leaving 3 bases of the junction unmatched. The sample originates from a study of early T cells in non-severe SARS-CoV-2 infection. Notes on the study in general: Using VDJdb, the matching emphasized anti-spike CD8 responses while missing private and CD4 specificities.

This clonotype originated in an adult who was a healthcare worker with PCR-confirmed SARS-CoV-2 infection or an uninfected control (not recorded which). Specimen: whole blood, collected at baseline. The gene calls are TRBV6-5 and TRBJ2-2; 7 bases agree with TRBD1. The CDR3 sequence is CASSSTGIGELFF. DNA of the CDR3: TGTGCCAGCAGTTCGACAGGGATCGGGGAGCTGTTTTTT.